This T cell receptor (beta chain) was documented in a study of early T cells in non-severe SARS-CoV-2 infection. Each CDR3 protein is one row after TCRdb ran MiXCR on the 5' RACE reads. The repertoire includes tens of thousands of distinct CDR3 sequences, roughly 12% of them detected once, and approximately 5% sits in the top ten. This clonotype was recorded many times. The sequence was obtained from an adult who was a healthcare worker with PCR-confirmed SARS-CoV-2 infection or an uninfected control (not recorded which). Material for sequencing was whole blood.

Here the CDR3 DNA reads TGCAGTGCTAGAGACTCCGGTAGGGGGGCCTCTTGGGTGCCCCAGCATTTT. Protein product: CSARDSGRGASWVPQHF. The chain recombines TRBV20-1 with TRBJ1-5; maybe TRBD1 (6 bases). The V gene lost 0 bases and the J gene lost 9 bases, with 24 bases spanning the gap. Germline CDR1 reads DFQATT; CDR2 reads SNEGSKA (reference sequence). This CDR3 comprises 17 residues.